These T cell receptor beta chains were read from a single sample in a study of regulatory T cells in long-lasting Graves disease. One entry per CDR3 protein results from TCRdb running MiXCR on the multiplex PCR reads. The table records 400,000 to 450,000 distinct CDR3 sequences, about 16% of them present only once. A further study also used this sample, focusing on T cells in Graves' hyperthyroidism and ophthalmopathy.

Sequenced material: peripheral blood mononuclear cells (PBMCs), taken at new diagnosis, from a patient treated with antithyroid drugs. The receptors derive from a woman in her 30s with Graves disease. Both conserved end residues are part of each CDR3. Clone size appears in some rows only: once, few, many, or a class for an expanded clone.

clone_size | v_call | cdr3_aa
many | TRBV20-1 | CSARGRTSDSLNEQYF
many | TRBV11-3 | CASSVRPWANTEAFF
NA | TRBV5-4 | CASSRPLQSDTQYF
few | TRBV10-3 | CATEGDQDYNEQFF
many | TRBV20-1 | CSARGRGVYRGRETQYF
many | TRBV12-3/TRBV12-4 | CASSLSSGRGGLGKVEQFF
NA | TRBV27 | CASSPQTGTGLVLQPQHF
many | TRBV11-3 | CASRAGGASYNEQFF
few | TRBV10-3 | CAISRGGVSYEQYF
many | TRBV2 | CASSPTGLVTDTQYF
NA | TRBV24-1 | CATSVAGGFGYTF
NA | TRBV12-3/TRBV12-4 | CASSARLEDRSNSPLHF
many | TRBV7-3 | CASSFDASEQYF
few | TRBV24-1 | CATSNGIGETQYF
many | TRBV20-1 | CSASLGLARETQYF
many | TRBV12-3/TRBV12-4 | CASSETGGIFGYTF
once | TRBV27 | CASSSLMGIGTEAFF
many | TRBV24-1 | CATSASGRASEQFF
many | TRBV27 | CASSLSSGSFYEQYF
many | TRBV28 | CASSLGLAREQYF
few | TRBV18 | CASSSAGDPSYEQYF
many | TRBV10-3 | CAITPGGEGEAFF
many | TRBV24-1 | CATRPSGSGDTQYF
NA | TRBV3-1 | CASSQVAAGDLAKNIQYF
many | TRBV29-1 | CSVEGPAGGDNEQFF
NA | TRBV18 | CASSTGPHTDTQYF
many | TRBV6-2/TRBV6-3 | CASSYSGGAGQPQHF
many | TRBV6-2/TRBV6-3 | CASSYLGPDQPQHF
NA | TRBV9 | CASSVFSTETQYF
many | TRBV7-3 | CASSRTSGRSAGELFF
few | TRBV4-1 | CASSQDPGTQIYEQYF
few | TRBV9 | CASGSGRSSYEQYF
many | TRBV7-2 | CASSLGPGGQPQHF
NA | TRBV12-3/TRBV12-4 | CASTFQPGGHNEQFF
few | TRBV12-5 | CASGLVPAGPGELFF
few | TRBV24-1 | CATSESDRGVNQPQHF
NA | TRBV2 | CASSDRFDGYTF
many | TRBV5-1 | CASSDLYTEAFF
many | TRBV2 | CASSENGGLDTQYF
many | TRBV11-2 | CASSLVFGEGLYNEQFF
few | TRBV10-3 | CAIRGFLAGGLHGEQFF
many | TRBV14 | CASSLTGRGTEAFF
many | TRBV6-1 | CASSPGGSSSYEQYF
many | TRBV20-1 | CSARDLTRGYNEQFF
many | TRBV3-1 | CASSPLLVASGEETQYF
NA | TRBV5-6 | CASSYPAGGTGELFF
many | TRBV27 | CASSLDRGRYEQYF
many | TRBV6-1 | CASTGSGRAVPREQYF
many | TRBV12-3/TRBV12-4 | CASNKGGWYQPQHF
few | TRBV28 | CASSFWGNEQYF
few | TRBV5-1 | CASSLRRSGNNEQFF
few | TRBV7-3 | CASSSRGINTGELFF
few | TRBV24-1 | CATSVGQSTDTQYF
once | TRBV27 | CASSLYYRSYEQYF